This T cell receptor beta chain was identified during a study of blood T cell repertoires in COVID-19. Generated by immunoSEQ multiplex PCR, the TCRdb table keeps only in-frame clones and is missing some. This table holds approximately 670,000 clones, just under 90% found once. CDR1 is LGHNA, CDR2 YSLEER, per germline. Between the trimmed V and J ends, which lost 2 bases and 5 bases, there was a span of 19 bases. The CDR3 is made up of 17 amino acids. Sample: peripheral blood. The chain recombines TRBV4-3 with TRBJ1-5; D possibly corresponds to TRBD1 (6 bases). The sequence was obtained from a woman between 18 and 29 years old with acute or convalescent COVID-19. The CDR3 is CASSQSWLGGAYQPQHF. The CDR3 bases are TGCGCCAGCAGCCAAAGCTGGCTGGGGGGGGCCTATCAGCCCCAGCATTTT.